Listed below are T cell receptor beta chains from one sample, sequenced in a study of T cell changes during pregnancy in multiple sclerosis. Here immunoSEQ multiplex PCR was the method, and the copy in TCRdb shows in-frame clones only, minus some. The sample carries 55,000 to 95,000 clones, approximately 92% recorded once. The sequences come from peripheral blood, collected in the second trimester of pregnancy. The receptors come from a female donor in good health, enrolled as a control in a pregnancy study. CDR3s leave out the opening cysteine and the closing phenylalanine or tryptophan.

V: TRBV10-2; J: TRBJ1-2; CDR3: ASSEGGGSGYT
V: TRBV5-5; J: TRBJ2-1; CDR3: ASSLGVEGQF
V: TRBV2; J: TRBJ1-4; CDR3: ASSDGTVF
V: TRBV7-3; J: TRBJ2-3; CDR3: ASSLAGESTDTQY
V: TRBV5-1; J: TRBJ2-7; CDR3: ASSLAELSYEQY
V: TRBV4-3; J: TRBJ1-5; CDR3: ASSQGRDPGNQPQH
V: TRBV7-9; J: TRBJ1-3; CDR3: ASSFALGSGNTIY
V: TRBV7-2; J: TRBJ1-1; CDR3: ASSSRQGTEAF
V: TRBV4-2; J: TRBJ2-3; CDR3: ASSQDSRSAQY
V: TRBV4-3; J: TRBJ1-2; CDR3: ASSQDLVPHRGRNGYT
V: TRBV18; J: TRBJ1-1; CDR3: ASSPQTQNTEAF
V: TRBV4-1; J: TRBJ2-3; CDR3: ASSHRDRGADTQY
V: TRBV18; J: TRBJ2-3; CDR3: ASSSGQETTDTQY
V: TRBV29-1; J: TRBJ2-7; CDR3: SVTSPRGYEQY
V: TRBV27; J: TRBJ1-1; CDR3: ASRGTGYQAF
V: TRBV9; J: TRBJ2-5; CDR3: ASSVGPSGGFQETQY
V: TRBV6-4; J: TRBJ1-1; CDR3: ASSPQGEGTEAF
V: TRBV9; J: TRBJ1-4; CDR3: ASSAGSLGGKLF
V: TRBV7-6; J: TRBJ1-3; CDR3: ASSNAVTGTGNTIY
V: TRBV7-2; J: TRBJ2-7; CDR3: ASSSGQLYEQY
V: TRBV6-6; J: TRBJ1-4; CDR3: ASRTGGQGDEKLF
V: TRBV4-1; J: TRBJ1-1; CDR3: ASSQESGGSAF
V: TRBV18; J: TRBJ2-7; CDR3: ASSRTGQGTYEQY
V: TRBV7-6; J: TRBJ2-7; CDR3: ASSLGTARSEQY
V: TRBV2; J: TRBJ2-1; CDR3: ASSDGQVDEQF
V: TRBV28; J: TRBJ2-3; CDR3: ASSPSLAGGFTDTQY
V: TRBV5-1; J: TRBJ1-1; CDR3: ASSLGPEAF
V: TRBV4-2; J: TRBJ1-5; CDR3: ASSSGMREPQH
V: TRBV4-3; J: TRBJ2-2; CDR3: ASSQDRQGGELF
V: TRBV6-5; J: TRBJ1-1; CDR3: ASSYSANTEAF
V: TRBV6-6; J: TRBJ2-7; CDR3: ASSYGVYEQY